This TCR beta chain was found in a study of blood T cell repertoires in COVID-19. Across the whole study: The study drew acute and convalescent COVID-19 samples from the United States, Italy and Spain.

The germline CDR1 and CDR2 sequences are SGHRS and YFSETQ. This CDR3 is 16 amino acids long. V gave up 4 bases and J gave up 0 bases, with 13 bases separating them. Assay: immunoSEQ multiplex PCR; the TCRdb copy retains only in-frame clones and omits some. Among about 250,000 clones listed, approximately 90% were seen once. Sequencing input: PBMCs or T cells enriched from blood (not recorded which). This TCR was recovered from a man aged 40-55 years who had recovered from COVID-19. The chain combines TRBV5-1 with TRBJ2-2, with D unclear. The CDR3 loop reads CASSLEGDANTGELFF. CDR3 in DNA: TGCGCCAGCAGCCTAGAAGGAGACGCGAACACCGGGGAGCTGTTTTTT. The full variable domain, rest sourced from reference TRBV5-1 and TRBJ2-2, is KAGVTQTPRYLIKTRGQQVTLSCSPISGHRSVSWYQQTPGQGLQFLFEYFSETQRNKGNFPGRFSGRQFSNSRSEMNVSTLELGDSALYLCASSLEGDANTGELFFGEGSRLTVL.